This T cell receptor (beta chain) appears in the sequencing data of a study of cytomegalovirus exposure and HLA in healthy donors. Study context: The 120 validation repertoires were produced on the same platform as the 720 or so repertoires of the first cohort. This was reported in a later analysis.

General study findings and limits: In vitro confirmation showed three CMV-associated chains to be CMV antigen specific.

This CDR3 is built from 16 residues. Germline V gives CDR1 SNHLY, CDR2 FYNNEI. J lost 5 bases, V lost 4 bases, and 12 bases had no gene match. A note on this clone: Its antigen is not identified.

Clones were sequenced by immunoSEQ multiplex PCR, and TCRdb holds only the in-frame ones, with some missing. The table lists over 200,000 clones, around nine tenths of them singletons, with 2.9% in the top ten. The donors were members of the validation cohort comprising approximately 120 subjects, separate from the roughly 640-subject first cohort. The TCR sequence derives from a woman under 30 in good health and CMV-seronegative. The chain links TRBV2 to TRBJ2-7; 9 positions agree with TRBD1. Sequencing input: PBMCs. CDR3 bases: TGTGCCAGCAGTGGCGGACGGGGACAGGGTGCCAACGAGCAGTACTTC. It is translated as CASSGGRGQGANEQYF.